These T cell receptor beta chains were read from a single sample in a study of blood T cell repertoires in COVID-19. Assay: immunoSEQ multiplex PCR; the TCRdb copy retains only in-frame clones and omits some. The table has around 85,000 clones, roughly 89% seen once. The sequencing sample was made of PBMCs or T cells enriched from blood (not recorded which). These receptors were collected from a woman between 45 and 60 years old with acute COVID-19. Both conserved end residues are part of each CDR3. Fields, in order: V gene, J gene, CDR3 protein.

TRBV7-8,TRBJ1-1,CASSLGEEVAFF
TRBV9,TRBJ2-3,CASSVDRGPGDTQYF
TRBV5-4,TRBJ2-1,CASSSQDTRYNEQFF
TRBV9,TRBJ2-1,CASSVVEGPGYNEQFF
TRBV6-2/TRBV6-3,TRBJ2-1,CASSLAGGPGNEQFF
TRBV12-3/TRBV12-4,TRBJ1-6,CATSDRRSPLHF
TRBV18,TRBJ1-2,CASAFTGDGYTF
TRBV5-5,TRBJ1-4,CASSLRTDQVGALANEKLFF
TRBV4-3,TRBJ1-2,CASSPLAGGGNYGYTF
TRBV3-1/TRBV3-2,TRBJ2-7,CASSRGLAGFSEQYF
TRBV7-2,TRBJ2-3,CASSGQGTDTQYF
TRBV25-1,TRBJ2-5,CASSEWESGSNSQYF
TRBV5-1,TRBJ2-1,CASSLDPEEGRYNEQFF
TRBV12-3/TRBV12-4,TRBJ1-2,CASAREIYGYTF
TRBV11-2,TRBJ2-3,CASSARSPSGSTQYF
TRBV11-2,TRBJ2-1,CASSLLAGLYNEQFF
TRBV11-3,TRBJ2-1,CASSPSASFYNEQFF
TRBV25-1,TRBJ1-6,CATGDLGQPGNSPLHF
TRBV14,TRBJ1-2,CASSQAGENGYTF
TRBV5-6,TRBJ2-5,CASSFGQGRETQYF
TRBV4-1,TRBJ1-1,CASSPRTANTEAFF
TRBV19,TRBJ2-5,CASRRTGLETQYF
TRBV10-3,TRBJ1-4,CAISGRGPTNEKLFF
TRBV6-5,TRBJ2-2,CASSYSQGFNTGELFF
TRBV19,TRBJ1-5,CASSIWGEGNQPQHF
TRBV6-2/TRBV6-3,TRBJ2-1,CASSRPGWRPEQFF
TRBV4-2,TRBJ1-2,CASSQVSDRDYGYTF
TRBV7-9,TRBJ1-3,CASSLRTGSSGNTIYF
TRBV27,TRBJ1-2,CASSGGGGHGYTF
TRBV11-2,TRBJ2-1,CASSRIAGSYNEQFF
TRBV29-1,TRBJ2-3,CSVDRDRSTDTQYF
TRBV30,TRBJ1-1,CARSSGHPNTEAFF
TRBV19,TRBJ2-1,CASRSGTAYNEQFF
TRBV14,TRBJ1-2,CASSLGYYGYTF
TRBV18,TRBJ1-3,CASSPGQGPSSGNTIYF
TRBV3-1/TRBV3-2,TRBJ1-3,CASSRDIGSGNTIYF
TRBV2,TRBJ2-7,CASRKDTSYEQYF
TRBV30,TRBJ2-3,CAWGTSRDTQYF
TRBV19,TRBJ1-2,CASRVGQGDYGYTF
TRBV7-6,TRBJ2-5,CASSRVRTSGGQETQYF
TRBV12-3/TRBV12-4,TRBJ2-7,CASSLAGGYEQYF
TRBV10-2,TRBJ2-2,CASRTSGGGTGELFF
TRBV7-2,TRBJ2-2,CASSGTSGRTGELFF
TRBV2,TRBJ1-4,CASSGGSTRNEKLFF
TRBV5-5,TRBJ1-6,CASSLYTGVRGGSPLHF
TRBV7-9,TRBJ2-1,CASSLGGASSYNEQFF
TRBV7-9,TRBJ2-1,CASSLARVAMDEQFF
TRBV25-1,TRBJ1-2,CASSAGATGYTF
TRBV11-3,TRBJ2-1,CASSDFPQGEQFF
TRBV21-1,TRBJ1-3,CASSKCRGQRGNTIYF
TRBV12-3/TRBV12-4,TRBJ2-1,CASRESPYNEQFF
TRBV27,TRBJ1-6,CASSTASRGQDSPLHF
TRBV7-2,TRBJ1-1,CASSVTATGGTEAFF
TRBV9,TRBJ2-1,CASTPRLAGSYNEQFF
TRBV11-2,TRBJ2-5,CASSLRGGELQETQYF